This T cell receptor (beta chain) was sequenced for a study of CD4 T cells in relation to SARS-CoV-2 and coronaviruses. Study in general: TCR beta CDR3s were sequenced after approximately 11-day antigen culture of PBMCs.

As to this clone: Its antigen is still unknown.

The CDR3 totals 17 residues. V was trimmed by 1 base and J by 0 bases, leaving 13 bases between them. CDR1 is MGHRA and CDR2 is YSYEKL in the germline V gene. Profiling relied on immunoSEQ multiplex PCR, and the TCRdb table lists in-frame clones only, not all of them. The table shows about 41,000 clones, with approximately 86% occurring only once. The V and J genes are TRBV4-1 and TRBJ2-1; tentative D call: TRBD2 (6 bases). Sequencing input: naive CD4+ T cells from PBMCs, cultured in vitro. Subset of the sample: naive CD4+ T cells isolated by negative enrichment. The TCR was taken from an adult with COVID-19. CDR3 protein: CASSQGRDSSSYNEQFF. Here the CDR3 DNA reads TGCGCCAGCAGCCAAGGAAGGGACTCGAGCTCCTACAATGAGCAGTTCTTC.